This T cell receptor (beta chain) was sequenced during a study of T cell responses to AZD1222 COVID-19 vaccine. Only one count was recorded for this clone. Its cognate antigen is unknown. Sequencing used immunoSEQ multiplex PCR; TCRdb keeps in-frame clones, though not all of them. The sample consists of over 150,000 clones, around 87% of them appearing once. Study conclusions and caveats: Baseline seropositivity occurred in only a handful of AZD1222 recipients. Donors were largely white British and mainly female; clonal diversity was possibly underestimated. Vaccine-related CD4 TCRs covered spike, predominating at 160-218 and 743-854.

Second doses were pooled across both intervals (about 4 or about 12 weeks). The V and J ends lost 5 bases and 0 bases respectively, with 7 bases between them. The CDR3 runs to 12 residues. Germline CDR1 GTSNPN, CDR2 SVGIG (reference sequence). This TCR derives from an adult who received the AZD1222 COVID-19 vaccine. This specimen was peripheral blood, taken 28 days after the second AZD1222 dose. The V call is TRBV30, the J call TRBJ1-2, with no clear D. This chain's CDR3 is CAWGGPNYGYTF. CDR3 sequence (DNA): TGTGCCTGGGGTGGTCCTAACTATGGCTACACCTTC.